Following are 29 T cell receptor beta chains from one sample sequenced in a study of graft-versus-host responses after intestinal transplantation. Their antigens are not known. The protocol was immunoSEQ multiplex PCR, while the TCRdb copy is restricted to in-frame clones and leaves out a portion. Of around 84,000 clones in the sample, over 80% were seen once. This specimen consisted of unstimulated CD8+ T cells sorted from spleen or lymph node cells, obtained before intestinal transplant. Receptor source: a human donor who received an intestinal transplant.

This chain connects TRBV9 to TRBJ2-7; a weak D match, TRBD1 (6 bases). CDR1 and CDR2 from the germline V gene are SGDLS and YYNGEE. CDR3 size: 12 residues. Trimming left V 3 bases short and J 3 bases short, with 7 bases between. Here the CDR3 reads CASSAGDYEQYF. CDR3 in DNA: TGTGCCAGCAGCGCAGGGGACTACGAGCAGTACTTC.

The chain joins TRBV6-1 to TRBJ1-2; 7 positions match TRBD1. The germline CDR1 and CDR2 sequences are MNHNS and SASEGT. With 6 bases clipped from V and 4 bases from J, the junction kept 5 bases outside the gene matches. CDR3 length: 13 residues. CDR3 nucleotides: TGTGCCAGCAGAGGAGGGGGCAGCTATGGCTACACCTTC. Translation: CASRGGGSYGYTF.

The V call is TRBV4-2, the J call TRBJ2-1; the D gene is possibly TRBD1 (5 bases). The CDR3 is 18 amino acids. V lost 0 bases and J 0 bases, leaving 15 bases between the germline ends. CDR1 LGHNA and CDR2 YNFKEQ come from the germline V gene. CDR3 nucleotides: TGTGCCAGCAGCCAAGATCTCCCTGGGGCCAGCTCCTACAATGAGCAGTTCTTC. This codes for CASSQDLPGASSYNEQFF.

CDR3 protein: CASSPWGLADSYEQYF. The CDR3 nucleotides read TGTGCCAGCAGCCCTTGGGGACTAGCGGATTCCTACGAGCAGTACTTC. J is TRBJ2-7 and V is TRBV9, with TRBD2 identical over 11 bases. With 4 bases clipped from V and 1 base from J, the junction kept 7 bases outside the gene matches. Germline V gene data show CDR1 as SGDLS and CDR2 as YYNGEE. The length of the CDR3 is 16 residues.

V gene TRBV6-1 combines with J gene TRBJ2-1, with TRBD2 matching 9 bases. The CDR3 runs 15 residues. Trimming at V came to 5 bases and at J to 7 bases, leaving 9 bases not matched to a gene. Germline lookup yields CDR1 MNHNS and CDR2 SASEGT. CDR3 amino acids: CASSLPAGGHNEQFF. CDR3 sequence (DNA): TGTGCCAGCAGTTTACCAGCGGGGGGCCATAATGAGCAGTTCTTC.

This chain uses TRBV6-6 with TRBJ1-6; the D gene is possibly TRBD1 (5 bases). CDR1 and CDR2 from the germline V gene are MNHNY and SVGAGI (reference sequence). Between the trimmed V and J ends, which lost 0 bases and 9 bases, there was a span of 15 bases. This CDR3 comprises 16 residues. The DNA of the CDR3 is TGTGCCAGCAGTTACTCGACGATGGACAAAAGTTCACCCCTCCACTTT. It codes for CASSYSTMDKSSPLHF.

The table lists this clone with a count of one. The chain links TRBV6-5 to TRBJ2-1; weak D call: TRBD1 (5 bases). The V end was cut by 2 bases, the J end by 2 bases, with 10 bases between. The CDR3 runs 15 residues. Germline lookup yields CDR1 MNHEY and CDR2 SVGAGI. This chain's CDR3 is CASSYGAATYNEQFF. CDR3 in DNA: TGTGCCAGCAGTTACGGGGCGGCTACCTACAATGAGCAGTTCTTC.

The genes are TRBV6-5 and TRBJ2-2; D not resolved. CDR1 and CDR2 (germline): MNHEY, SVGAGI. The CDR3 loop spans 13 amino acids. V was pared by 0 bases and J by 6 bases, with 5 bases between. The CDR3 nucleotides are TGTGCCAGCAGTTACTCGCTCTCCGGGGAGCTGTTTTTT. Protein sequence: CASSYSLSGELFF.

This clone was detected a few times. This chain links TRBV6-1 with TRBJ2-7; D is undetermined. Germline V gives CDR1 MNHNS, CDR2 SASEGT. The CDR3 length is 12 residues. V was pared by 2 bases and J by 5 bases, with 7 bases between. This CDR3 reads CASSEIGNEQYF. CDR3 sequence (DNA): TGTGCCAGCAGTGAAATAGGGAACGAGCAGTACTTC.

J is TRBJ2-3 and V is TRBV11-3, with 8 bases fitting TRBD1. V was pared by 8 bases and J by 0 bases, with 7 bases of the junction left unmatched. The CDR3 contains 15 residues. CDR1 and CDR2 (germline): SGHNT, YENEEA. The CDR3 spells CASSQGAYSTDTQYF. The CDR3 DNA reads as TGTGCCAGCTCCCAGGGGGCTTACAGCACAGATACGCAGTATTTT.

This rearrangement joins TRBV25-1 to TRBJ1-4; D gene unclear. The germline V gene has CDR1 MGHDK and CDR2 SYGVNS. V was pared by 2 bases and J by 3 bases, with 10 bases between. This CDR3 is built from 15 residues. The CDR3 nucleotides read TGTGCCAGCAGTGAACATGCCGGGGCTAATGAAAAACTGTTTTTT. Translating gives CASSEHAGANEKLFF.

The CDR3 sequence is CASSLELGWEQYF. As DNA, the CDR3 is TGTGCCAGCAGCTTAGAACTTGGGTGGGAGCAGTACTTC. V usage is TRBV7-9 and J usage is TRBJ2-5, with D perhaps matching TRBD2 (5 bases). The V end was cut by 1 base, the J end by 11 bases, with 14 bases between. The CDR3 runs to 13 residues. Germline CDR1 reads SEHNR; CDR2 reads FQNEAQ (reference sequence).

This chain connects TRBV5-4 to TRBJ2-3; possibly TRBD2 for D (6 bases). Looked up from germline, CDR1 is SGHNT and CDR2 is YYREEE (reference sequence). V lost 0 bases, J lost 0 bases, and 11 bases lay in between. The CDR3 contains 16 residues. The CDR3 protein is CASSLETRASTDTQYF. CDR3 sequence (DNA): TGTGCCAGCAGCTTGGAGACTAGGGCGAGCACAGATACGCAGTATTTT.

V and J are TRBV4-1 and TRBJ2-7; TRBD1 matches at 8 bases. The J segment lost 3 bases and the V segment lost 4 bases, leaving 11 bases of the junction unmatched. CDR3 length equals 16 residues. The V gene's germline CDR1 is MGHRA and CDR2 YSYEKL. This CDR3 reads CASSPGLQGEHYEQYF. The CDR3 DNA reads TGCGCCAGCAGCCCAGGGTTACAGGGGGAGCACTACGAGCAGTACTTC.

The V call is TRBV6-1, the J call TRBJ2-3; 11 bases align to TRBD2. Trimming took 5 bases from V and 6 from J; bases not matched to a gene: 4. CDR1 and CDR2 (germline): MNHNS, SASEGT. The CDR3 is 14 amino acids. The CDR3 DNA is TGTGCCAGCAGTCGACTAGCGGGGCGGGATACGCAGTATTTT. Translation gives CASSRLAGRDTQYF.

This sequence joins TRBV5-1 and TRBJ2-1; the D gene is possibly TRBD2 (5 bases). Trimming shortened V by 2 bases and J by 3 bases, and 9 bases separated the two germline ends. The CDR3 runs to 14 residues. The germline CDR1 and CDR2 sequences are SGHRS and YFSETQ. CDR3 sequence reads: CASSFGVNYNEQFF. As DNA, the CDR3 is TGCGCCAGCAGCTTCGGGGTTAACTACAATGAGCAGTTCTTC.

The chain joins TRBV9 to TRBJ2-5; D perhaps matches TRBD2 (6 bases). The J call may be in error: the DNA end matches TRBJ2-7 better. The CDR3 length is 14 residues. Germline V gene sequence: CDR1 SGDLS, CDR2 YYNGEE. As DNA, the CDR3 is TGTGCCAGCAGCGTAGGGGGGGTATCCTACGAGCAGTACTTC. It translates to CASSVGGVSYEQYF.

The chain employs TRBV6-1 and TRBJ2-1; 9 nucleotides align to TRBD2. The CDR3 is 16 residues long. The germline gives CDR1 MNHNS, CDR2 SASEGT. V was pared by 4 bases and J by 7 bases, with 11 bases of the junction left unmatched. The CDR3, as DNA: TGTGCCAGCAGTGCCCTCAGCGGGAGGCCCTGGAATGAGCAGTTCTTC. It yields the protein CASSALSGRPWNEQFF.

V usage is TRBV28 and J usage is TRBJ2-4, with 8 bases aligning to TRBD1. The length of the CDR3 is 16 residues. Germline V CDR1 and CDR2: MDHEN, SYDVKM. V gave up 6 bases and J gave up 1 base; unmatched junction bases: 8. The DNA of the CDR3 is TGTGCCAGCAGCTCCCCAGGGGGCGCTGCCAAAAACATTCAGTACTTC. Protein sequence: CASSSPGGAAKNIQYF.

This chain connects TRBV6-5 to TRBJ2-2; D possibly uses TRBD1 or TRBD2 (5 bases each). CDR3 length equals 15 residues. Trimming cost V 2 bases and J 4 bases, with 11 bases left between them. CDR1 MNHEY and CDR2 SVGAGI come from the germline V gene. The CDR3 nucleotides read TGTGCCAGCAGTTACGCTACTAGGGGCACCGGGGAGCTGTTTTTT. Amino acids: CASSYATRGTGELFF.

The chain joins TRBV5-1 to TRBJ1-2; D is undetermined. CDR3 length: 13 amino acids. Germline CDR1 SGHRS, CDR2 YFSETQ. Trimming took off 0 bases at V and 3 bases at J, with 6 bases between the two ends. The CDR3 DNA is TGCGCCAGCAGCTTGGTCGCCCACTATGGCTACACCTTC. It codes for CASSLVAHYGYTF.

The chain carries TRBV2 and TRBJ2-4; no clear D. Germline V gene data show CDR1 as SNHLY and CDR2 as FYNNEI. CDR3 length: 11 amino acids. Trimming took 6 bases from V and 8 from J, leaving 8 bases between them. Here the CDR3 reads CASRGSDIQYF. The CDR3 DNA reads as TGTGCCAGCAGAGGGTCGGACATTCAGTACTTC.

The V call is TRBV5-1, the J call TRBJ2-5; the D gene is possibly TRBD2 (5 bases). The V and J ends lost 4 bases and 7 bases respectively, with 8 bases between them. The CDR3 covers 11 residues. From germline, CDR1 is SGHRS and CDR2 YFSETQ. The CDR3 nucleotides read TGCGCCAGCAGCGGAGAGGGGACCCAGTACTTC. Translating gives CASSGEGTQYF.

The chain has TRBV4-1 and TRBJ1-3; D ambiguous. Germline V lookup: CDR1 MGHRA, CDR2 YSYEKL. V was trimmed by 0 bases and J by 3 bases, leaving 0 bases between them. The length of the CDR3 is 12 residues. CDR3 in amino acids: CASSQDGNTIYF. In DNA, the CDR3 is TGCGCCAGCAGCCAAGATGGAAACACCATATATTTT.

This sequence joins TRBV6-1 and TRBJ2-5, with a possible D match to TRBD2 (6 bases). CDR3 size: 16 residues. Deletions cut 4 bases from V and 2 bases from J, with 17 bases between. Germline loops: CDR1 MNHNS, CDR2 SASEGT. The CDR3 here is CASSGSFRERQETQYF. In nucleotides, the CDR3 is TGTGCCAGCAGTGGATCCTTCCGGGAGAGGCAAGAGACCCAGTACTTC.

This rearrangement joins TRBV18 to TRBJ2-7, with D tentatively TRBD1 (6 bases). Germline V gives CDR1 KGHSH, CDR2 LQKENI. Trimming cost V 5 bases and J 3 bases, with 20 bases left between them. The CDR3 has 16 residues. In DNA form, the CDR3 reads TGTGCCAGCTCAAGAAGGGGGTGGCTAAGGCGCTACGAGCAGTACTTC. Its translation is CASSRRGWLRRYEQYF. The whole variable domain, remainder taken from reference TRBV18 and TRBJ2-7, is NAGVMQNPRHLVRRRGQEARLRCSPMKGHSHVYWYRQLPEEGLKFMVYLQKENIIDESGMPKERFSAEFPKEGPSILRIQQVVRGDSAAYFCASSRRGWLRRYEQYFGPGTRLTVT.

This chain joins TRBV4-1 and TRBJ2-7; D may be TRBD1 or TRBD2 (5 bases each). Trimming pared 2 bases from V and 6 bases from J, leaving 14 bases between. Germline V gene sequence: CDR1 MGHRA, CDR2 YSYEKL. The CDR3 loop spans 14 amino acids. For the CDR3, the DNA is TGCGCCAGCAGCCAACAGCAAGGGGAGACCGAGCAGTACTTC. The encoded protein is CASSQQQGETEQYF.

This sequence joins TRBV18 and TRBJ2-3, with TRBD2 identical over 7 bases. Germline V CDR1 and CDR2: KGHSH, LQKENI. This CDR3 has 17 amino acids. V was pared by 4 bases and J by 3 bases, with 13 bases of the junction left unmatched. CDR3: CASSLLPLGGSTDTQYF. The CDR3 DNA sequence: TGTGCCAGCTCACTCCTGCCCCTCGGGGGGTCGACAGATACGCAGTATTTT.

The chain links TRBV4-1 to TRBJ2-5; 10 bases line up with TRBD2. V gave up 4 bases and J gave up 0 bases; unmatched junction bases: 14. Per germline, CDR1 MGHRA and CDR2 YSYEKL. The CDR3 covers 19 residues. The CDR3 region is CASSLRGLAGAPNQETQYF. The CDR3 region has the DNA TGCGCCAGCAGCCTACGAGGGCTAGCGGGGGCCCCTAACCAAGAGACCCAGTACTTC.